This T cell receptor (beta chain) was retrieved from a study of regulatory T cells in long-lasting Graves disease. This clonotype turned up a few times. The sample's time point: newly diagnosed GD, antithyroid drugs for less than 3 months. TCR sequences were obtained from RNA taken from PBMCs. Researchers made TCR beta libraries by using iRepertoire HTBI primers and running Arm-PCR on CDR3 regions. Using its own MiXCR run on the multiplex PCR reads, TCRdb lists one record per CDR3 protein. This table holds under 450,000 distinct CDR3 sequences, under 20% found once. This sample was also put to use in a study of T cells in Graves' hyperthyroidism and ophthalmopathy. In that study: Patients aged 18 to 65 had newly diagnosed hyperthyroidism lasting under 2 months.

This TCR came from a woman between 18 and 29 years old with Graves disease. This specimen consisted of peripheral blood mononuclear cells (PBMCs), obtained at new diagnosis, from a patient treated with antithyroid drugs.

The CDR3 loop reads CASSLSQASNTGELFF. The CDR3 nucleotides are TGCGCCAGCAGCTTATCACAGGCCTCGAACACCGGGGAGCTGTTTTTT. This chain uses TRBV5-1 with TRBJ2-2, with a weak D call TRBD1 (5 bases). V was shortened by 2 bases and J by 0 bases, with 11 bases between the two germline ends. This CDR3 has 16 amino acids. Germline CDR1 SGHRS, CDR2 YFSETQ. The variable domain in full, completed from reference TRBV5-1 and TRBJ2-2, reads KAGVTQTPRYLIKTRGQQVTLSCSPISGHRSVSWYQQTPGQGLQFLFEYFSETQRNKGNFPGRFSGRQFSNSRSEMNVSTLELGDSALYLCASSLSQASNTGELFFGEGSRLTVL.